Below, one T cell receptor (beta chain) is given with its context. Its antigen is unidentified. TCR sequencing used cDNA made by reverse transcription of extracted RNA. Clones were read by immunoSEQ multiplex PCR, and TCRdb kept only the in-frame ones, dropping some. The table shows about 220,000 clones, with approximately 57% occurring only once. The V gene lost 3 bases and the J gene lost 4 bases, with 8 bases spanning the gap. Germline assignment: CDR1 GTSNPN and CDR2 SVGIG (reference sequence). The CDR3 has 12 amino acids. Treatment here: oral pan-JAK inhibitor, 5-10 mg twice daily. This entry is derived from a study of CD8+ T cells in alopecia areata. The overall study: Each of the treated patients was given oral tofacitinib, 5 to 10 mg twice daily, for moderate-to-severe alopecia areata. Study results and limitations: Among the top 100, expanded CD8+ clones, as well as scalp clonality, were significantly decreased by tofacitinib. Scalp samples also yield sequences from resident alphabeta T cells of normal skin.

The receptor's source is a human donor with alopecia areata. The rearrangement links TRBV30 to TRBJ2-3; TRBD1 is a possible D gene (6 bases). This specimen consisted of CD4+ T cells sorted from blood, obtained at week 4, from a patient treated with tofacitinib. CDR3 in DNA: TGTGCCTGGAGCAGGACAGCAGATACGCAGTATTTT. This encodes CAWSRTADTQYF. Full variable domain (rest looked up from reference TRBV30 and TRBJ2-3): SQTIHQWPATLVQPVGSPLSLECTVEGTSNPNLYWYRQAAGRGLQLLFYSVGIGQISSEVPQNLSASRPQDRQFILSSKKLLLSDSGFYLCAWSRTADTQYFGPGTRLTVL.